A selection of T cell receptor beta chains follows, all from one sample in a study of T cells in Graves' hyperthyroidism and ophthalmopathy. TCRdb reanalysed the multiplex PCR reads using MiXCR and keeps one entry per CDR3 protein. In the table there are roughly 640,000 distinct CDR3 sequences, around 15% of which are singletons. Specimen: blood. Receptors originate from a woman between 40 and 55 years old with Graves' ophthalmopathy. CDR3s include the opening cysteine and the closing phenylalanine or tryptophan. A D gene is named only where the DNA matches it firmly. The size of a clone is reported for some rows only, either as once, few or many, or as a class for expanded clones.

V gene	D gene	clone size	J gene	CDR3 DNA	CDR3 protein
TRBV18	NA	few	TRBJ2-6	TGTGCCAGCTCACCACAGGGTAACTCTGGGGCCAACGTCCTGACTTTC	CASSPQGNSGANVLTF
TRBV27	TRBD1	NA	TRBJ1-5	TGTGCCAGCCGGGGGGCAGGGGGCCATCAGCCCCAGCATTTT	CASRGAGGHQPQHF
TRBV24-1	TRBD2	many	TRBJ2-1	TGTGCCACCAGTGATCCCGGACTAGCGGAAGGATACAATGAGCAGTTCTTC	CATSDPGLAEGYNEQFF
TRBV28	NA	NA	TRBJ2-5	TGTGCCAGCAGTTTAGGGGGCGTCACCAAAGAGACCCAGTACTTC	CASSLGGVTKETQYF
TRBV18	TRBD2	NA	TRBJ2-5	TGTGCCAGCTCACCTATCAGCGGGAGCTTGAGGGAGACCCAGTACTTC	CASSPISGSLRETQYF
TRBV20-1	TRBD2	many	TRBJ2-7	TGCAGTGCTAGTCACGCGGGAGGGCCCCACGAGCAGTACTTC	CSASHAGGPHEQYF
TRBV6-5	TRBD2	NA	TRBJ2-5	TGTGCCAGCAGTTACTCGAGTAGCGGGGTCAAAGAGACCCAGTACTTC	CASSYSSSGVKETQYF
TRBV6-1	TRBD1	NA	TRBJ2-3	TGTGCCAGCAGCATAACCGGGCAGGGGGTTATAACTAGCACAGATACGCAGTATTTT	CASSITGQGVITSTDTQYF
TRBV3-1	NA	few	TRBJ1-2	TGTGCCAGCAGCCAGATTGGGGACTACACCTTC	CASSQIGDYTF
TRBV5-1	NA	many	TRBJ2-4	TGCGCCAGCACCCCCCCTAGCCGAGACATTCAGTACTTC	CASTPPSRDIQYF
TRBV20-1	NA	many	TRBJ2-1	TGCAGTGCTAGAGTTGGTAGCAACTCCTACAATGAGCAGTTCTTC	CSARVGSNSYNEQFF
TRBV2	NA	many	TRBJ2-1	TGTGCCAGCAGTAAAAGCTTTTCTTCCTACAATGAGCAGTTCTTC	CASSKSFSSYNEQFF
TRBV7-9	TRBD2	few	TRBJ2-7	TGTGCCAGCAGCTCCCTTGAGCGGGATATCCGTTTAACCCCATACGAGCAGTACTTC	CASSSLERDIRLTPYEQYF
TRBV20-1	NA	NA	TRBJ2-1	TGCAGTGCGAGCTGGGTAAATGAGCAGTTCTTC	CSASWVNEQFF
TRBV28	TRBD2	many	TRBJ2-3	TGTGCCAGCAGTTTATCTAGCGGGAGGGCCAGGTTGAGCACAGATACGCAGTATTTT	CASSLSSGRARLSTDTQYF
TRBV6-1	TRBD2	NA	TRBJ2-1	TGTGCCAGCAGTGTTCAAGCGGGGTCGTACAATGAGCAGTCCTTC	CASSVQAGSYNEQSF
TRBV3-1	NA	many	TRBJ2-7	TGTGCCAGCAGCCAAGGGCTAGCGAGAGCCTACGAGCAGTACTTC	CASSQGLARAYEQYF